The 7 T cell receptor beta chains in this list originate from one sample, sequenced in a study of technical replicates of blood from several donors. Generated by immunoSEQ multiplex PCR, the TCRdb table keeps only in-frame clones and is missing some. Seen here are approximately 76,000 clones, roughly 85% observed once, and the top ten hold roughly 4.9%. Sequencing input: PBMCs. These receptor sequences come from a human donor in good health. Some clones in this sample may be carry-over from other donors' samples.

V and J are TRBV11-2 and TRBJ2-5; D gene uncertain. Germline CDR1 reads SGHAT; CDR2 reads FQNNGV. The CDR3 totals 14 residues. V dropped 4 bases and J dropped 3 bases, with 12 bases sitting between them. CDR3 in DNA: TGTGCCAGCAGCTCGGTCCCTCTGAAAGAGACCCAGTACTTC. As protein: CASSSVPLKETQYF.

This rearrangement joins TRBV7-2 to TRBJ1-1; maybe TRBD1 (6 bases). Germline values: CDR1 SGHTA, CDR2 FQGNSA. There are 14 residues in the CDR3. The V end lost 3 bases, the J end lost 4 bases, and 12 bases lay between the germline ends. The CDR3 loop reads CASSFRRGGTEAFF. The CDR3 bases are TGTGCCAGCAGCTTTCGGAGGGGGGGCACTGAAGCTTTCTTT.

This chain links TRBV7-9 with TRBJ2-3, with D hard to call. The CDR3 extends over 12 amino acids. The germline V gene has CDR1 SEHNR and CDR2 FQNEAQ (reference sequence). The V end was cut by 2 bases, the J end by 3 bases, with 3 bases between. CDR3 DNA sequence: TGTGCCAGCAGCTTACTTACAGATACGCAGTATTTT. Amino acids: CASSLLTDTQYF.

This chain connects TRBV5-1 to TRBJ2-1, with D possibly TRBD2 on 7 matching bases. Germline V gene sequence: CDR1 SGHRS, CDR2 YFSETQ. Trimming took 7 bases from V and 0 from J, leaving 20 bases between them. The length of the CDR3 is 17 residues. The CDR3 loop is CASVGIAGASSYNEQFF. The CDR3 nucleotides read TGCGCCAGCGTGGGGATTGCGGGGGCGAGCTCCTACAATGAGCAGTTCTTC.

V usage is TRBV10-1 and J usage is TRBJ1-4; no firm D call. Trimming pared 3 bases from V and 3 bases from J, leaving 11 bases between. This CDR3 comprises 15 residues. Germline lookup yields CDR1 WNHNN and CDR2 SYGVQD (reference sequence). CDR3 region: CASSESGGPNEKLFF. Here the CDR3 DNA reads TGCGCCAGCAGTGAATCGGGAGGGCCTAATGAAAAACTGTTTTTT.

This clone was recorded only once. The rearrangement links TRBV30 to TRBJ2-7, with D possibly matching TRBD1 (6 bases). Germline CDR1 and CDR2: GTSNPN and SVGIG (reference sequence). V gave up 0 bases and J gave up 0 bases, with 12 bases separating them. CDR3 length: 15 amino acids. This CDR3 reads CAWSVWGRSSYEQYF. The CDR3 bases are TGTGCCTGGAGTGTATGGGGGCGCAGCTCCTACGAGCAGTACTTC.

This clone was counted once. The chain joins TRBV7-9 to TRBJ1-2; D ambiguous. From germline, CDR1 is SEHNR and CDR2 FQNEAQ (reference sequence). Trimming pared 10 bases from V and 6 bases from J, leaving 15 bases between. The CDR3 covers 12 residues. The CDR3 DNA is TGTGCCACCCCCCGGGGTTTCGATGGCTACACCTTC. Amino acids: CATPRGFDGYTF.